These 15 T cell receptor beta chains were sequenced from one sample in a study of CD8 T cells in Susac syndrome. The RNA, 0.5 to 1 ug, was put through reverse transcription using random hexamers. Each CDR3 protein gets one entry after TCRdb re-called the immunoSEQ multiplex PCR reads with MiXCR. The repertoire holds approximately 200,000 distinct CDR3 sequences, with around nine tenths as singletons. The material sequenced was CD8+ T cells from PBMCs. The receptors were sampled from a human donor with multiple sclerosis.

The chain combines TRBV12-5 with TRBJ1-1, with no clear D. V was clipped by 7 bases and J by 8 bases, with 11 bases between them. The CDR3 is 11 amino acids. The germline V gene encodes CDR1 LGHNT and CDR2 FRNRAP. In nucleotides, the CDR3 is TGTGCTAGTGCCCCCGGGCCAGAAGCTTTCTTT. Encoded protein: CASAPGPEAFF.

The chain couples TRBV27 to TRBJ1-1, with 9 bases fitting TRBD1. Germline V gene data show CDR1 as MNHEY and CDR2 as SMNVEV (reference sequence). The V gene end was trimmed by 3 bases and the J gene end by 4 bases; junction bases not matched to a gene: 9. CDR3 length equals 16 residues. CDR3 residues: CASSFSGTGRVTEAFF. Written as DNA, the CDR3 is TGTGCCAGCAGTTTCTCGGGGACAGGGCGGGTCACTGAAGCTTTCTTT.

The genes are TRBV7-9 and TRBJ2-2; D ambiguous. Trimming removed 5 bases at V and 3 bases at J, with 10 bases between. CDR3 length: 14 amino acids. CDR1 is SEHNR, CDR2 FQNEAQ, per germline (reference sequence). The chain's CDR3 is CASSPPGHTGELFF. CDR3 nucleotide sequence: TGTGCCAGCAGCCCCCCGGGTCACACCGGGGAGCTGTTTTTT.

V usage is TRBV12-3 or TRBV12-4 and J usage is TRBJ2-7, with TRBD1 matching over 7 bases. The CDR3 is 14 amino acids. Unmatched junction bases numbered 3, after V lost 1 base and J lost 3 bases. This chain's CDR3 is CASSLGGQLYEQYF. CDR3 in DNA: TGTGCCAGCAGTTTAGGGGGACAGCTCTACGAGCAGTACTTC.

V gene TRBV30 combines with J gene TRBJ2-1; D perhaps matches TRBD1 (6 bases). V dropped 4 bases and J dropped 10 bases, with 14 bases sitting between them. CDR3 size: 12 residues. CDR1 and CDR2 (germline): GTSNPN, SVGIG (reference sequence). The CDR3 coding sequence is TGTGCCTGGAATGGGGGACATCACGAGCAGTTCTTC. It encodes CAWNGGHHEQFF.

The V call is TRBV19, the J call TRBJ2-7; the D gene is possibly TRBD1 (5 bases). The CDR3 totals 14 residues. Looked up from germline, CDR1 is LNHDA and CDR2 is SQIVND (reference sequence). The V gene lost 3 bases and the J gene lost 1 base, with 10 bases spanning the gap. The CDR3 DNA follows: TGTGCCAGTAGTATCCAGGGTTCATCCTACGAGCAGTACTTC. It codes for CASSIQGSSYEQYF.

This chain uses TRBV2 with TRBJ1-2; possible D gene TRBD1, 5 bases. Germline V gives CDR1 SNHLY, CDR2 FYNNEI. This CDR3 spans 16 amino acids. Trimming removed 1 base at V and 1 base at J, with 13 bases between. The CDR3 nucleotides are TGTGCCAGCAGTGAAGAGGGGACGCACTTTAACTATGGCTACACCTTC. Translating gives CASSEEGTHFNYGYTF.

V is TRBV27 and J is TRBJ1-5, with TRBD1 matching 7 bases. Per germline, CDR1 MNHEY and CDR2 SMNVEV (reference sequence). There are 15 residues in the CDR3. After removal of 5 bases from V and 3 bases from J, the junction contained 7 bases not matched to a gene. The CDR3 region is CASSPLGTDNQPQHF. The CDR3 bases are TGTGCCAGCAGTCCCCTGGGGACAGACAATCAGCCCCAGCATTTT.

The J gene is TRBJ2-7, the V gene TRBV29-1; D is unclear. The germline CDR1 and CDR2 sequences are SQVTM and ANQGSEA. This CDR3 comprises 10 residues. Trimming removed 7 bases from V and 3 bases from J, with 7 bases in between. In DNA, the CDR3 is TGCAGCGCGGCGGACTACGAGCAGTACTTC. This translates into CSAADYEQYF.

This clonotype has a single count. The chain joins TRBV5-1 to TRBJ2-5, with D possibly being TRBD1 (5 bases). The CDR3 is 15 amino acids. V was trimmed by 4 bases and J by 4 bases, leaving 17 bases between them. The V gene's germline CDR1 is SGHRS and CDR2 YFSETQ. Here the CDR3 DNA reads TGCGCCAGCAGCCGAGAGAAGGGGCGAGTAGAGACCCAGTACTTC. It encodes CASSREKGRVETQYF.

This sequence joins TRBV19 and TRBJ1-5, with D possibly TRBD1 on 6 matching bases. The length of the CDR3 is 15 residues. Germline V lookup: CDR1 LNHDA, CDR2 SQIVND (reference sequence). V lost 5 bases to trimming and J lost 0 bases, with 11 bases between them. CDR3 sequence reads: CASSATGYSNQPQHF. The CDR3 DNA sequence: TGTGCCAGTAGTGCGACAGGTTATAGCAATCAGCCCCAGCATTTT.

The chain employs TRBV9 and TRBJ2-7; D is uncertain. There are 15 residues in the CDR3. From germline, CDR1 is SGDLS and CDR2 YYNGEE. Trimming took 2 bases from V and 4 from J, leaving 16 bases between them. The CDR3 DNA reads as TGTGCCAGCAGCGTTTACCCCACTCGTGGATACGAGCAGTACTTC. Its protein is CASSVYPTRGYEQYF.

This chain's CDR3 is CASSQAGGQELYEQYF. The CDR3 region has the DNA TGTGCCAGCAGCCAAGCCGGGGGACAGGAGTTATACGAGCAGTACTTC. This chain connects TRBV4-2 to TRBJ2-7, with 8 bases lining up with TRBD1. Trimming cost V 1 base and J 4 bases; bases outside gene matches: 9. Germline loops: CDR1 LGHNA, CDR2 YNFKEQ. The CDR3 length is 16 residues.

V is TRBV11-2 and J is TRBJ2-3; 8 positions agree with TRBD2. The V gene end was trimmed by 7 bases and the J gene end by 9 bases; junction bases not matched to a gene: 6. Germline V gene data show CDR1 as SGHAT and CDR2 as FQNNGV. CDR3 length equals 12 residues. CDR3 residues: CASTYSGGTQYF. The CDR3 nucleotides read TGTGCCAGCACATACAGCGGGGGCACGCAGTATTTT.

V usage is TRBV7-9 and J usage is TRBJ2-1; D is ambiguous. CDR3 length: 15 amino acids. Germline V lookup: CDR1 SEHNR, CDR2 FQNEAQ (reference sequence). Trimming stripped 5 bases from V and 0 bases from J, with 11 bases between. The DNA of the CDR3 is TGTGCCAGCAGCACGGTTGCAGTCTCCTACAATGAGCAGTTCTTC. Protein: CASSTVAVSYNEQFF.